Detailed here is one TCR beta chain. Per the authors' pipeline: Estimated nucleated cell counts came from reference gene primer amplification. Sequenced by immunoSEQ multiplex PCR; TCRdb stores in-frame clones only, minus some. The V and J calls and clone size are taken from that table; D and trimming were inferred from the DNA. The sample yields 100,000 to 150,000 clones, around 89% seen once. This entry belongs to a study of blood T cell repertoires in COVID-19. Whole-study context: Italy, Spain and the United States were the sources of the convalescent and acute COVID-19 samples.

Germline trimming cut 0 bases from V and 4 bases from J; bases unmatched to any gene: 12. CDR3 length: 18 amino acids. The germline gives CDR1 LNHNV, CDR2 YYDKDF (reference sequence). The sequencing input was peripheral blood. The V call is TRBV15, the J call TRBJ1-5; 7 positions agree with TRBD1. This receptor was taken from a man aged 45 to 65 with active or convalescent COVID-19. DNA for the CDR3: TGTGCCACCAGCAGAGAATCCAACACAGGGGAAGGAAATCAGCCCCAGCATTTT. It yields the protein CATSRESNTGEGNQPQHF.